This T cell receptor beta chain was sequenced in a study of cytomegalovirus exposure and HLA in healthy donors. The CDR3 spans 15 residues. Germline assignment: CDR1 MNHEY and CDR2 SMNVEV (reference sequence). V trimming: 7 bases; J trimming: 5 bases; junction bases outside the gene matches: 11. Remarks on this clone: As yet, its antigen is unknown.

PCR involved 60 Vbeta and 13 Jbeta primers. Some clones are missing from TCRdb's copy, which holds only in-frame ones; the method was immunoSEQ multiplex PCR. The sample includes 150,000 to 200,000 clones, around 80% of them seen just once. Findings and caveats of the study: Differences between HLA loci emerged in a later analysis of TCR association rates, with DRB1 most and HLA-C fewest. Across donors, sequencing depth was assumed by presence/absence analyses to be roughly uniform.

Sequences were obtained from PBMCs. J is TRBJ2-3 and V is TRBV27; TRBD1 matches 8 bases. This clonotype originated in a man younger than 30 in good health and CMV-seronegative. The CDR3 DNA reads as TGTGCCAGCATAAATAGGCAGGGGGCCGTAGATACGCAGTATTTT. Protein product: CASINRQGAVDTQYF.